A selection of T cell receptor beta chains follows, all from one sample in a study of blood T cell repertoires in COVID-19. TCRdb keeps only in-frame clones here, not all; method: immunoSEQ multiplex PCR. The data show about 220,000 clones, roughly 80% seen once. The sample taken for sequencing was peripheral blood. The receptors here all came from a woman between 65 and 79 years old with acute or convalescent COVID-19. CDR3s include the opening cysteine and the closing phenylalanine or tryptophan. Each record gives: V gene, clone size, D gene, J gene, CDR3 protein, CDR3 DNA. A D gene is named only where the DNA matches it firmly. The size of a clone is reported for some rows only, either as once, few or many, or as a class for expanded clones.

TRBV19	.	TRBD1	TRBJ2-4	CASRPGQGVKNIQYF	TGTGCCAGTAGACCGGGACAGGGTGTCAAAAACATTCAGTACTTC
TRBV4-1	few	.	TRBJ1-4	CASPGGEGEKLFF	TGCGCCAGCCCGGGGGGCGAGGGGGAAAAACTGTTTTTT
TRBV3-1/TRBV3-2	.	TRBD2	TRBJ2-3	CASTAKPSGGADTQYF	TGTGCCAGCACCGCCAAGCCTAGCGGGGGGGCAGATACGCAGTATTTT
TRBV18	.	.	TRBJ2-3	CASSPGTSSTDTQYF	TGTGCCAGCTCACCCGGGACATCTAGCACAGATACGCAGTATTTT
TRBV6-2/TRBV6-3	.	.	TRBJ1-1	CASSYSTTGRGAFF	TGTGCCAGCAGTTACTCGACGACAGGCAGAGGAGCTTTCTTT
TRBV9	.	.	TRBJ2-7	CASSVAVSGINEQYF	TGTGCCAGCAGCGTAGCGGTAAGCGGAATAAACGAGCAGTACTTC
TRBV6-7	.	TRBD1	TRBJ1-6	CASSYGSLQGVRSPLHF	TGTGCCAGCAGTTACGGTAGTCTACAGGGGGTTAGGTCACCCCTCCACTTT
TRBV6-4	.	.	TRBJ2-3	CASSEIGQGTDTQYF	TGTGCCAGCAGTGAAATAGGGCAGGGGACAGATACGCAGTATTTT
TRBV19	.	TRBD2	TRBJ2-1	CASSIDSPGTSGVNEQFF	TGTGCCAGTAGTATAGACTCCCCCGGGACTAGCGGGGTGAATGAGCAGTTCTTC
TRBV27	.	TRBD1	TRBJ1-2	CASSSTGGYGYTF	TGTGCCAGCAGCTCAACAGGGGGCTATGGCTACACCTTC
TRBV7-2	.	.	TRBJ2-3	CASSLGPGGPRDTQYF	TGTGCCAGCAGCTTAGGCCCCGGCGGGCCAAGGGATACGCAGTATTTT
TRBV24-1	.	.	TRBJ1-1	CATSDPGGLWGAFF	TGTGCCACCAGTGACCCCGGGGGACTATGGGGGGCTTTCTTT
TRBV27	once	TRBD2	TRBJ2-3	CASSLAGLTDTQYF	TGTGCCAGCAGCTTAGCGGGGCTTACAGATACGCAGTATTTT
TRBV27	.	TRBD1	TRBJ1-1	CASSLSTGDKAFF	TGTGCCAGCAGTTTATCGACAGGGGATAAAGCTTTCTTT
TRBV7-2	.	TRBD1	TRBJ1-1	CASSSTWTGLIRDTEAFF	TGTGCCAGCAGCTCCACTTGGACAGGGTTGATTAGGGACACTGAAGCTTTCTTT
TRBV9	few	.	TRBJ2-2	CASSVGTHGTGELFF	TGTGCCAGCAGCGTCGGGACTCACGGCACCGGGGAGCTGTTTTTT
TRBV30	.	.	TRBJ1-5	CAWSVRGGNQPQHF	TGTGCCTGGAGTGTGCGGGGGGGCAATCAGCCCCAGCATTTT
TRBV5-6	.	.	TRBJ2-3	CASSWDSADTQYF	TGTGCCAGCAGCTGGGACTCCGCAGATACGCAGTATTTT
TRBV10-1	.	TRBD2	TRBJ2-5	CASSAYGTSGQETQYF	TGCGCCAGCAGTGCCTACGGGACTAGCGGCCAAGAGACCCAGTACTTC
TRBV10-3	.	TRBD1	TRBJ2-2	CATPRRGQEAHSNTGELFF	TGTGCCACTCCCCGTCGAGGACAGGAGGCCCACTCGAACACCGGGGAGCTGTTTTTT
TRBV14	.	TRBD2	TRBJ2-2	CASTTRENGGSGELFF	TGTGCCAGCACCACAAGGGAGAACGGGGGGTCCGGGGAGCTGTTTTTT
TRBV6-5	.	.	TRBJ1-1	CANKSGNRDTEAFF	TGTGCCAACAAATCAGGGAATAGGGACACTGAAGCTTTCTTT
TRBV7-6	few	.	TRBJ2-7	CASSHTGRGYEQYF	TGTGCCAGCAGCCATACAGGGAGGGGCTACGAGCAGTACTTC
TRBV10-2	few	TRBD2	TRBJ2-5	CASLSTSGSQETQYF	TGCGCCAGCTTGTCGACTAGCGGATCCCAAGAGACCCAGTACTTC
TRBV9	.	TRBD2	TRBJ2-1	CASSSGGASGGHNEQFF	TGTGCCAGCAGCTCCGGGGGGGCTAGCGGGGGGCACAATGAGCAGTTCTTC
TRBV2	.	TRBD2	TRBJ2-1	CASTTIAGGRNEQFF	TGTGCCAGCACCACTATAGCGGGGGGGCGAAATGAGCAGTTCTTC
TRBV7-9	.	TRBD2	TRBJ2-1	CASSLAGTRYYNEQFF	TGTGCCAGCAGCTTAGCCGGGACTAGGTACTACAATGAGCAGTTCTTC
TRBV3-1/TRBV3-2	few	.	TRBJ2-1	CASSLPPVNEQFF	TGTGCCAGCAGCCTTCCCCCGGTGAATGAGCAGTTCTTC
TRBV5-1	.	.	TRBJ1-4	CASSLGTANEKLFF	TGCGCCAGCAGCTTGGGGACAGCTAATGAAAAACTGTTTTTT
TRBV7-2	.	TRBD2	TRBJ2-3	CASSAGGPSTDTQYF	TGTGCCAGCAGCGCGGGGGGGCCCAGCACAGATACGCAGTATTTT
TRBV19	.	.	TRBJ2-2	CASSLGDRGTGELFF	TGTGCCAGTAGCCTCGGCGACCGGGGCACCGGGGAGCTGTTTTTT
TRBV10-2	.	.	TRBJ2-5	CATKPSRWETQYF	TGCGCCACTAAACCAAGTCGGTGGGAGACCCAGTACTTC
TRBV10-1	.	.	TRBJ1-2	CASSESVAGESGYTF	TGCGCCAGCAGTGAGTCTGTCGCAGGGGAGAGTGGCTACACCTTC
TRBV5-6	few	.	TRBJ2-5	CASSLDEYQETQYF	TGTGCCAGCAGCTTGGACGAGTACCAAGAGACCCAGTACTTC
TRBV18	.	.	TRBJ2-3	CASSPMSGGTTDTQYF	TGTGCCAGCTCACCAATGTCCGGGGGAACTACAGATACGCAGTATTTT